This entry describes one TCR beta chain. Per the germline V gene, CDR1 is SGHRS and CDR2 is YFSETQ. The CDR3 is 17 amino acids. Trimming left V 3 bases short and J 0 bases short, with 16 bases between. This record belongs to a study of OX40 agonist ivuxolimab in advanced cancers. The protocol was immunoSEQ multiplex PCR, while the TCRdb copy is restricted to in-frame clones and leaves out a portion. The data show some 96,000 clones, with around 83% seen just once and more than 1.1% held by the top ten. The rearrangement links TRBV5-1 to TRBJ1-3; D is perhaps TRBD1 (5 bases). The sequence derives from an adult with an advanced solid tumor such as melanoma, head and neck, liver or kidney cancer. Specimen: CD4+ or CD8+ T cells sorted from blood, collected in a trial of the OX40 agonist ivuxolimab. In DNA form, the CDR3 reads TGCGCCAGCAGCTACTTCGACAGTCAGAGCTCTGGAAACACCATATATTTT. Protein: CASSYFDSQSSGNTIYF.